The 9 T cell receptor beta chains below were found in one sample sequenced in a study of T-cell memory formation after mild COVID-19. TCRdb ran MiXCR on the 5' RACE reads and lists one entry per CDR3 protein. The sample yields hundreds of thousands of distinct CDR3 sequences, about 20% seen once. The sequenced material came from PBMCs or a T cell subset sorted from them (not recorded which). The receptors originated from an adult woman who had mild COVID-19 (a few samples of this study predate the infection). Cell type and time point are not known.

V and J are TRBV5-1 and TRBJ1-4, with D tentatively TRBD1 (6 bases). V lost 0 bases and J lost 16, with 13 bases in between. There are 12 residues in the CDR3. In germline, CDR1 is SGHRS, CDR2 YFSETQ. CDR3 in amino acids: CASSLDGAGEFF. The CDR3 coding sequence is TGCGCCAGCAGCTTGGATGGGGCAGGGGAGTTTTTT.

This clonotype was counted only a few times. The chain has TRBV18 and TRBJ1-1; 7 nucleotides agree with TRBD1. The junction had 12 bases not matched to a gene; V was cut back by 6 bases and J by 2 bases. Germline lookup yields CDR1 KGHSH and CDR2 LQKENI. The CDR3 is made up of 16 amino acids. The CDR3 region has the DNA TGTGCCAGCTCTCTTTATCCGACAGGGATTAACACTGAAGCTTTCTTT. Its translation: CASSLYPTGINTEAFF.

The V and J genes are TRBV7-9 and TRBJ1-4, with D possibly TRBD1 on 5 matching bases. The CDR3 contains 13 residues. Trimming removed 5 bases from V and 4 bases from J, with 8 bases in between. Germline CDR1 SEHNR, CDR2 FQNEAQ (reference sequence). The CDR3 DNA follows: TGTGCCAGCAGCAAGGGACTTAATGAAAAACTGTTTTTT. Its translation: CASSKGLNEKLFF.

This clonotype occurred once. The chain employs TRBV6-5 and TRBJ1-2, with D perhaps matching TRBD1 (5 bases). CDR1 is MNHEY and CDR2 is SVGAGI in the germline V gene. This CDR3 is built from 13 residues. V was clipped by 6 bases and J by 9 bases, with 17 bases between them. CDR3 sequence reads: CASRVRGSGRYTF. For the CDR3, the DNA is TGTGCCAGCAGGGTCCGGGGCTCCGGTCGCTACACCTTC.

The chain links TRBV7-8 to TRBJ2-7; D tentatively reads TRBD1 or TRBD2 (6 bases each). CDR1 and CDR2 (germline): SGHVS, FQNEAQ. The CDR3 runs to 14 residues. V was trimmed by 5 bases and J by 1 base, leaving 12 bases between them. The CDR3 sequence: CASSRGPGSYEQYF. The CDR3 coding sequence is TGTGCCAGCAGCCGGGGGCCTGGGTCCTACGAGCAGTACTTC.

This clonotype was observed a handful of times. This chain links TRBV5-6 with TRBJ2-7; TRBD1 agrees at 9 bases. Germline V gene sequence: CDR1 SGHDT, CDR2 YYEEEE. The CDR3 has 15 amino acids. Trimming cost V 1 base and J 6 bases; bases outside gene matches: 8. The CDR3 region is CASSLSPGQGSEQYF. The CDR3 DNA reads as TGTGCCAGCAGCTTGTCCCCGGGACAGGGAAGCGAGCAGTACTTC.

J is TRBJ2-1 and V is TRBV7-2; 8 nucleotides match TRBD2. The CDR3 length is 16 residues. Germline V gene lookup returns CDR1 SGHTA and CDR2 FQGNSA. J lost 6 bases, V lost 8 bases, and 15 bases had no gene match. The CDR3 DNA reads as TGTGCCAGCGGCCGGGAGGGGCAGGGGATGTTCAATGAGCAGTTCTTC. It encodes CASGREGQGMFNEQFF.

Here the CDR3 DNA reads TGTGCCAGCTCAGGAGGGATTGGACAAGGTGAAGGGACCGTATACAATGAGCAGTTCTTC. Its translation is CASSGGIGQGEGTVYNEQFF. The chain uses TRBV11-2 and TRBJ2-1; maybe TRBD2 (6 bases). Germline V gene sequence: CDR1 SGHAT, CDR2 FQNNGV. V gave up 8 bases and J gave up 4 bases, with 33 bases separating them. The CDR3 runs to 20 residues.

The V call is TRBV3-1, the J call TRBJ2-2; either TRBD1 or TRBD2 may supply D (5 bases each). Germline V gives CDR1 LGHDT, CDR2 YNNKEL (reference sequence). The CDR3 extends over 15 amino acids. V was shortened by 2 bases and J by 9 bases, with 16 bases between the two germline ends. This chain's CDR3 is CASSQTGPSSRELFF. The CDR3 nucleotides read TGTGCCAGCAGCCAAACGGGGCCTTCTTCCAGGGAGCTGTTTTTT.